This TCR beta chain stems from a study of radiation and T cells in renal cell carcinoma. Across the whole study: Nephrectomy followed 15 Gy stereotactic body radiation by 4 weeks. General study results and limits: Baseline intratumoral clonotype presence is unknown without pretreatment biopsies.

CDR1 is SGHTA and CDR2 is FQGNSA in the germline V gene. Germline trimming cut 1 base from V and 11 bases from J; bases unmatched to any gene: 5. The CDR3 runs 15 residues. Profiling relied on immunoSEQ multiplex PCR, and the TCRdb table lists in-frame clones only, not all of them. This table has approximately 140,000 clones, less than 85% appearing once. In regard to this clone: What it binds is not known.

Indicated time point: baseline pretreatment blood. Treatment of the sample: 15 Gy SBRT to primary tumor, nephrectomy 4 weeks later. Blood was sampled at baseline, 2 weeks and 4 weeks after SBRT. The tumor was a clear cell renal cell carcinoma. The rearrangement uses TRBV7-2 and TRBJ2-1, with TRBD2 matching 13 bases. The TCR originated in a woman between 50 and 59 years old with renal cell carcinoma. Sequences were derived from blood, sampled from a patient whose treatment included radiotherapy and nephrectomy. CDR3 in DNA: TGTGCCAGCAGCTTAGAACTAGCGGGAGGGAAGAAGCAGTTCTTC. The encoded protein is CASSLELAGGKKQFF.